The present TCR beta chain was sequenced within a study of Graves' ophthalmopathy and Graves' hyperthyroidism (dated 2018 in TCRdb). Context from the whole study: Peripheral blood was collected before any treatment was given, at the time of initial diagnosis. In six hyperthyroidism patients, T-cell repertoires of thyroid tissue and blood were compared. The independent validation cohort included under 20 hyperthyroidism patients plus 17 patients who later progressed from hyperthyroidism to ophthalmopathy. In total, some 140 blood samples were TCR-sequenced: fewer than 50 ophthalmopathy, roughly 77 hyperthyroidism and roughly 17 hyperthyroidism-to-ophthalmopathy patients. The study used TCR beta repertoire signatures to distinguish Graves' ophthalmopathy from Graves' hyperthyroidism and to predict progression to ophthalmopathy. Once sampling was done, hyperthyroidism patients were given methimazole at a starting dose of 30 mg daily, while ophthalmopathy patients were given high-dose intravenous methylprednisolone. To explore V-J signatures that distinguish ophthalmopathy from hyperthyroidism, a discovery set of about 99 patients was enrolled, made up of around 44 with ophthalmopathy and some 60 with stable hyperthyroidism. Results and caveats for the whole study, not just this receptor: Sample size was not statistically predetermined, and group allocation was not concealed from the investigators. Ophthalmopathy was separated from stable hyperthyroidism by the 13-signature model with roughly 87% sensitivity and about 81% specificity in cross-validation and with 80%/75% in the test set. In validation, the model predicted ophthalmopathy progression with over 60% sensitivity and roughly 72% specificity; roughly eleven predicted patients were CT-confirmed with GO in a median of approximately 6.2 months. Most of the expanded thyroid clonotypes with a frequency above 0.001 were also detected in blood, and it was suggested that the thyroid immune response may be reflected by blood repertoires.

Ophthalmopathy patients were characterized by moderately to severely active disease, a Clinical Activity Score of at least 3, a NOSPECS grade of at least 4, and a disease duration under 3 months. Anyone with other autoimmune diseases, uncontrolled infections, pregnancy or lactation was excluded from the study. Diagnosis relied on clinical symptoms, serum thyroxine, TRAb, thyroid ultrasound and orbital computed tomography. PBMCs were isolated from roughly 10 ml of fresh peripheral blood by Ficoll-Paque density gradient centrifugation. Total RNA was extracted using Trizol reagent, and RNA quality was checked on an Agilent 2100 Bioanalyzer. There are many counts of this clonotype. Its antigen remains unidentified. It has no much larger one-base neighbor in the sample; base qualities were not kept. Via the germline V gene, CDR1 is SGHRS and CDR2 YFSETQ. V and J are truncated by 0 bases and 7 bases respectively, leaving an intervening sequence of 11 bases. Including the terminal cysteine and phenylalanine, the CDR3 comprises 13 residues. Of the read, only the CDR3 DNA is kept; its 39 bases are in frame from base 1.

For repertoire sequencing, the TCR beta CDR3 regions were amplified from RNA transcripts. The first round was an RT-PCR using HTBI primers with the Qiagen OneStep RT-PCR kit, and this first round was followed by a second-round multiplex PCR, then size selection and purification. The libraries underwent paired-end sequencing with 100 bp reads on an Illumina HiSeq2000. The authors processed their data as follows. SOAPnuke was used to process the reads, throwing out any read that had adapters, had uncalled bases, had a mean Phred below 15, or lacked an exact constant-primer or identifier match. High-quality paired reads were merged with COPE v1.2.5. Each unique nucleotide sequence was defined as a clonotype, and clonotypes were aligned to IMGT TRB V, D and J references with MiTCR v1.1. Only V-J combinations with frequency above 0.0001 were analysed, covering around 99% of repertoires. A TCR clonal expansion and chaos score per V-J combination was defined as the ratio of F50 clonal expansion to chaos observed in the TCRdist matrix. Welch's t-statistics and random forest were used to reduce the features to about a dozen V-J combinations, which were then used as input to a naive Bayes classifier. The Morisita-Horn index was used to measure how similar the thyroid and blood repertoires were. TCRdb handled the public reads itself, with Q25 trimming in fastp and clone calling in MiXCR, and kept productive beta chains. Identical CDR3 protein sequences are pooled into one entry, listed with their most common genes and DNA. For this entry, the V and J calls and clone size follow TCRdb and not the study's own pipeline. This sample holds about 340,000 distinct CDR3 sequences; around a sixth were observed only once. 12% of the sample lies in the top ten.

The TCR was taken from an adult man with Graves' ophthalmopathy. The chain links TRBV5-1 with TRBJ2-7; a weak D assignment points to TRBD2 (6 bases agree). Sequencing was performed on peripheral blood. The bases are TGCGCCAGCAGCTTGGTATCGGGGGTTGAGCAGTACTTC. This encodes CASSLVSGVEQYF.